The source of this TCR beta chain is a study of blood T cell repertoires in COVID-19. Study-level information: COVID-19 samples from acute and convalescent phases originated in the United States, Italy and Spain. PBMCs, B-cell-depleted T cells, or T cells were the source of the cDNA or gDNA that made up the material.

Only a few counts were recorded for this clone. In the original analysis: Estimated nucleated cell counts came from reference gene primer amplification. Sequenced by immunoSEQ multiplex PCR; TCRdb stores in-frame clones only, minus some. V, J and clone size are taken as reported in that table, and D and trimming were inferred from the DNA itself. The table shows around 180,000 clones, with 85% to 90% occurring only once. Germline-derived CDR1 and CDR2 are KGHSH and LQKENI. Trimming at V came to 3 bases and at J to 0 bases, leaving 7 bases not matched to a gene. This CDR3 is built from 17 residues. Sequenced: peripheral blood. The sequence was collected from a man aged 65-85 years with active or convalescent COVID-19. The genes are TRBV18 and TRBJ2-1; 8 bases map to TRBD2. The chain's CDR3 is CASSPTSDTSSYNEQFF. The CDR3, as DNA: TGTGCCAGCTCACCGACTAGCGATACCTCCTCCTACAATGAGCAGTTCTTC. Variable domain in full (rest from reference TRBV18 and TRBJ2-1): NAGVMQNPRHLVRRRGQEARLRCSPMKGHSHVYWYRQLPEEGLKFMVYLQKENIIDESGMPKERFSAEFPKEGPSILRIQQVVRGDSAAYFCASSPTSDTSSYNEQFFGPGTRLTVL.